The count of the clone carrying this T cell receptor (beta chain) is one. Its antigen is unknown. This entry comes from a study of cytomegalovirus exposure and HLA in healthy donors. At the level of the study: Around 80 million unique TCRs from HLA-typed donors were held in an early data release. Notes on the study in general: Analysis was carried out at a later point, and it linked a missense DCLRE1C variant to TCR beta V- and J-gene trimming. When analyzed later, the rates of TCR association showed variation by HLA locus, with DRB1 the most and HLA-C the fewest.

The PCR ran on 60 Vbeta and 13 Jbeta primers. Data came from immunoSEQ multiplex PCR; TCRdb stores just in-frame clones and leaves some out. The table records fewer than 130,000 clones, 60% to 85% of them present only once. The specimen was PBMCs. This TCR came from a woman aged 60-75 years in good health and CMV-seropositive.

CDR3 loop: CASSPGDRNSPLHF. The DNA for the CDR3 is TGTGCCAGCTCACCCGGTGACAGAAATTCACCCCTCCACTTT. The chain joins TRBV18 to TRBJ1-6; a possible D gene is TRBD1 (5 bases). Deletions cut 3 bases from V and 7 bases from J, with 10 bases between. Germline V gene sequence: CDR1 KGHSH, CDR2 LQKENI. CDR3 length: 14 amino acids.